This T cell receptor beta chain came from a study of blood T cell repertoires in COVID-19. Data came from immunoSEQ multiplex PCR; TCRdb stores just in-frame clones and leaves some out. The sample carries over 95,000 clones, about 85% recorded once. Losses at the gene ends were 4 bases for V and 2 bases for J; bases not matched to a gene: 5. CDR1 and CDR2 from the germline V gene are SGHRS and YFSETQ. This CDR3 region has 16 residues. Material for sequencing was peripheral blood. This sequence originates from a human donor in a cohort sampled during active COVID-19. J is TRBJ2-1 and V is TRBV5-1, with TRBD2 identical over 11 bases. The DNA for the CDR3 is TGCGCCAGCAGCGTAGCGGGGGGGCCCACCTACAATGAGCAGTTCTTC. The encoded protein is CASSVAGGPTYNEQFF.